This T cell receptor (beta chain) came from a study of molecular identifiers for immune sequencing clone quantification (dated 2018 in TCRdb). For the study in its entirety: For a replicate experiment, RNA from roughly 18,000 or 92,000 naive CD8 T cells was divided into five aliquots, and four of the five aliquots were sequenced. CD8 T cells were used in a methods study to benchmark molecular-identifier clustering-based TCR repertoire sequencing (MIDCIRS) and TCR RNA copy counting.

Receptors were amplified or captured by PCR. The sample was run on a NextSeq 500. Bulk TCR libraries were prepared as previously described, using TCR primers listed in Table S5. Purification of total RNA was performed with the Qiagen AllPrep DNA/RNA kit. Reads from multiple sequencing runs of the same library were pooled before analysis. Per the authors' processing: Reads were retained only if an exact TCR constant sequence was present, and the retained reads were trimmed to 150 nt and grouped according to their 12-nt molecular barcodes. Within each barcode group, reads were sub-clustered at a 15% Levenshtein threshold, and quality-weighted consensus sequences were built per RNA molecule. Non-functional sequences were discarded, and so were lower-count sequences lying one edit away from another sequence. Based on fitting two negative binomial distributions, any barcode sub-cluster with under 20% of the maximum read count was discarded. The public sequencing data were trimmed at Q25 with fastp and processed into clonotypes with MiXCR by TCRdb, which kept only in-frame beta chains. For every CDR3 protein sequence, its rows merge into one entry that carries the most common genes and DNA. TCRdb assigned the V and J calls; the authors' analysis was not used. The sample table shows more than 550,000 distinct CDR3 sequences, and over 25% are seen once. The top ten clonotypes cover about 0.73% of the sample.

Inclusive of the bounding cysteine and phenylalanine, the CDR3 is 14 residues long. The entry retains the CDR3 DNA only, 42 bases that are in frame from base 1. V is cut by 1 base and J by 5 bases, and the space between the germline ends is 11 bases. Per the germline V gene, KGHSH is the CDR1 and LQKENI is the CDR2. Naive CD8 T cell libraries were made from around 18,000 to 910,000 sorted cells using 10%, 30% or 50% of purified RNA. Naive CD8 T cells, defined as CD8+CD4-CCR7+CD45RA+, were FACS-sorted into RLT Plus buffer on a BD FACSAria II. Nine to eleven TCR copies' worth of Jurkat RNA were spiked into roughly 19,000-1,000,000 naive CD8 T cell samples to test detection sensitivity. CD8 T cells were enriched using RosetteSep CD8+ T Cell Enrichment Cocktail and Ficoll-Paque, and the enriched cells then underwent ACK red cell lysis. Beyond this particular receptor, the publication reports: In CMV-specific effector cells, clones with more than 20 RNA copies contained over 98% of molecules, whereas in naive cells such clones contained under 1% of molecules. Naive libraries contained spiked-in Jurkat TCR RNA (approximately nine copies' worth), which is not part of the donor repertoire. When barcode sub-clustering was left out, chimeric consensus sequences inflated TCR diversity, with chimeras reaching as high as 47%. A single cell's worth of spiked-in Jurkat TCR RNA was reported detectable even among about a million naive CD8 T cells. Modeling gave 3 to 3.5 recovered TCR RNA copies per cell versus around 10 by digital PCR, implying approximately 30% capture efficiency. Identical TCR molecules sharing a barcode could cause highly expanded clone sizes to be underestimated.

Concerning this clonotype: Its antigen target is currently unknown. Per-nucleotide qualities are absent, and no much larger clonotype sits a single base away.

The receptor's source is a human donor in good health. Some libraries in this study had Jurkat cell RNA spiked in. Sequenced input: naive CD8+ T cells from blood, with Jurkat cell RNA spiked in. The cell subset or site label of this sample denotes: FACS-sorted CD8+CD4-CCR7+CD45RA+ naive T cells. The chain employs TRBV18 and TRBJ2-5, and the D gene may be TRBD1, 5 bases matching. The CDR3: CASSPHVRGETQYF. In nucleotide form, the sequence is TGTGCCAGCTCACCACATGTTAGGGGTGAGACCCAGTACTTC.